The T cell receptor beta chain described here comes from a study of blood T cells in healthy people across ages. A sample-barcoded 5' primer and a J-beta primer mix were used in a second PCR of roughly 6 to 11 cycles. Each CDR3 protein is one row after TCRdb ran MiXCR on the 5' RACE reads. The sample holds 1.5 million to 2 million distinct CDR3 sequences; roughly 27% are singletons and the top ten take roughly 8%. PBMCs, at least 6 million per sample, were isolated. Regarding this clonotype: Its specificity is unknown. A much larger clone sits a single nucleotide away, making a read error possible.

Findings and caveats of the study: Reliance upon unsorted PBMCs precluded definitive naive versus antigen-experienced comparison.

The germline V and J ends were trimmed by 11 bases and 13 bases, with 24 bases remaining between them. The germline V gene encodes CDR1 PRHDT and CDR2 FYEKMQ (reference sequence). The CDR3 length is 14 residues. The chain recombines TRBV13 with TRBJ1-6; no definite D call. The receptor was derived from a woman aged 25-40 years in good health. Sequencing was done on a sample of blood. The DNA of the CDR3 is TGTGCCGGCACCATCACCATGGATTCAAGGCCCCTCCACTTT. It yields the protein CAGTITMDSRPLHF.